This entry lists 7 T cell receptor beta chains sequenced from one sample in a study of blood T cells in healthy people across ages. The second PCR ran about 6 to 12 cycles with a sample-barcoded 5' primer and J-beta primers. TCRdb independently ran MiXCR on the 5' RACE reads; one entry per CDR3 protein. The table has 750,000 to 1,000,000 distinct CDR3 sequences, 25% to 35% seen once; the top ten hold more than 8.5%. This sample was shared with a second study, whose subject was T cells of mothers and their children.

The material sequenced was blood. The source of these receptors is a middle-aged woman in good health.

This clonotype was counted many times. Here the CDR3 reads CASSPRHHSTDTQYF. The CDR3 region has the DNA TGTGCCAGCAGCCCACGACATCATAGCACAGATACGCAGTATTTT. The chain has TRBV7-2 and TRBJ2-3; D ambiguous. The CDR3 consists of 15 residues. CDR1 and CDR2 from the germline V gene are SGHTA and FQGNSA. V was clipped by 5 bases and J by 0 bases, with 12 bases between them.

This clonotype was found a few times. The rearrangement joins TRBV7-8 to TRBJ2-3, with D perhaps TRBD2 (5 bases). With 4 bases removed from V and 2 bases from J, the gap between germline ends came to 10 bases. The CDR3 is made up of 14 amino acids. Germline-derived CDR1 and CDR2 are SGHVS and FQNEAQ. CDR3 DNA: TGTGCCAGCAGCTCATATAGCGCCACAGATACGCAGTATTTT. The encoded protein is CASSSYSATDTQYF.

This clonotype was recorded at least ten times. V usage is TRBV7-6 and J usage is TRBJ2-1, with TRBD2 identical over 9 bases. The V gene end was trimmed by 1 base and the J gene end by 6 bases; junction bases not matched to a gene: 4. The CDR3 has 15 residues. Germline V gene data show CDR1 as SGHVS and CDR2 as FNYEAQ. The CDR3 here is CASSLVTSGRNEQFF. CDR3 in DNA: TGTGCCAGCAGCTTAGTCACTAGCGGGCGCAATGAGCAGTTCTTC.

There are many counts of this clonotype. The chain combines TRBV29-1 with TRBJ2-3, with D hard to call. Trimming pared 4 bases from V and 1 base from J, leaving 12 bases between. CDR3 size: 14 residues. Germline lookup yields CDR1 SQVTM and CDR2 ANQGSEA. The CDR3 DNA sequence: TGCAGCGTTGTTGGCAGGTATCGCACAGATACGCAGTATTTT. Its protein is CSVVGRYRTDTQYF.

The CDR3 DNA is TGTGCCAGCAGCCAAAATCGAGAGACCCAGTACTTC. It specifies CASSQNRETQYF. The chain links TRBV3-1 to TRBJ2-5, with D unresolved. V lost 2 bases and J lost 4, with 5 bases in between. Germline V lookup: CDR1 LGHDT, CDR2 YNNKEL (reference sequence). This CDR3 spans 12 amino acids.

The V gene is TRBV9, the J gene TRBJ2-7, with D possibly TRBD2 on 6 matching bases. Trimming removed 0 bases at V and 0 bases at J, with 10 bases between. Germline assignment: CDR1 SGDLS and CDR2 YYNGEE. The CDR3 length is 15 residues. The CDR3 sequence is CASSVEEGSSYEQYF. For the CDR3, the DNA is TGTGCCAGCAGCGTAGAGGAGGGGAGCTCCTACGAGCAGTACTTC.

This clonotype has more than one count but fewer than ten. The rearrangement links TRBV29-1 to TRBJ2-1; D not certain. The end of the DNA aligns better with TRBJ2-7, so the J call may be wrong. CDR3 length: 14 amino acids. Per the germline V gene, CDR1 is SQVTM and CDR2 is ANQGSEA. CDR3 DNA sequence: TGCAGCGTTGACGGCTATAGCTCCTACAATGAGCAGTACTTC. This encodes CSVDGYSSYNEQYF.